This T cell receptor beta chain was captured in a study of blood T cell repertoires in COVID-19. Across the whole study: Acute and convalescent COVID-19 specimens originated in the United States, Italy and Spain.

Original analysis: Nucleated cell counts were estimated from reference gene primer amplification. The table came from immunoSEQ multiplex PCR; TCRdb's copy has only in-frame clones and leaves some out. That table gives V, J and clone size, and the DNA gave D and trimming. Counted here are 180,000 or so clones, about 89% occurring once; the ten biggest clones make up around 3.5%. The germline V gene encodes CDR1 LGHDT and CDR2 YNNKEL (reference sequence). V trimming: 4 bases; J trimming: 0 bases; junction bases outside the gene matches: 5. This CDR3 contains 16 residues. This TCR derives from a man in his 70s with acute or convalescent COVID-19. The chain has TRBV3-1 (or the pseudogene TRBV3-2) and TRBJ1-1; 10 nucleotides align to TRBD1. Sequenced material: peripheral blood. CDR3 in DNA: TGTGCCAGCAGCCCGACAGGGGGCCTCATGAACACTGAAGCTTTCTTT. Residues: CASSPTGGLMNTEAFF.